This T cell receptor beta chain stems from a study of beta chain features in type 1 diabetes. Study-level results: For Type 1 diabetes patients, all four CD4+ subsets carried TCRB CDR3s that were moderately but significantly shorter. No resolution was reached here on whether HLA type influences TCRB rearrangement.

Remarks on this clone: As yet, its antigen is unknown.

Expressed TCRB transcripts got sequenced, as all isolated RNA was reverse transcribed. The repertoire was sequenced with immunoSEQ multiplex PCR; TCRdb's copy has only in-frame clones and lacks some. The sample comprises about 160,000 clones, around 63% of which are singletons, and approximately 0.089% rests with the top ten. CDR1 is MNHEY, CDR2 SMNVEV, per germline (reference sequence). V trimming: 7 bases; J trimming: 7 bases; junction bases outside the gene matches: 15. The CDR3 has 16 amino acids. The chain joins TRBV27 to TRBJ1-4, with 7 bases fitting TRBD1. The receptor's source is a man between 25 and 39 years old with type 1 diabetes. Sequencing was done on a sample of naive CD4+ T cells from blood. In nucleotides, the CDR3 is TGTGCCAGCAAGGACAATAATCGGACAGGTCGTGAAAAACTGTTTTTT. Translation: CASKDNNRTGREKLFF.